This is a list of T cell receptor beta chains from one sample in a study of cytomegalovirus exposure and HLA in healthy donors. Profiling relied on immunoSEQ multiplex PCR, and the TCRdb table lists in-frame clones only, not all of them. The table includes about 130,000 clones, around four fifths detected once. The sequencing sample was made of PBMCs. These TCRs come from a boy between 2 and 10 years old in good health and CMV-seronegative. The conserved cysteine and the conserved F or W are not part of the CDR3 here.

v_call: TRBV7-9
cdr3_aa: ASETLRGERGFTDTQY

v_call: TRBV5-6
cdr3_aa: ASSLAGLAGGRGETQY

v_call: TRBV30
cdr3_aa: AWREVGYGYT

v_call: TRBV11-1
cdr3_aa: ASSLRTFGAEAF

v_call: TRBV10-2
cdr3_aa: ASLNSPLH

v_call: TRBV7-3
cdr3_aa: ASSSRQGNTGELF

v_call: TRBV12-5
cdr3_aa: ASGLVSAGDYEQY

v_call: TRBV5-1
cdr3_aa: ASSPGLAGGRESTDTQY

v_call: TRBV15
cdr3_aa: ATRAVRRQGKNYGYT

v_call: TRBV11-2
cdr3_aa: ASSFSSAGGTDTQY

v_call: TRBV4-2
cdr3_aa: ASSQESGGYGYT

v_call: TRBV25-1
cdr3_aa: ASSGGLGGYT

v_call: TRBV19
cdr3_aa: ASSPQGAGYEQY

v_call: TRBV7-8
cdr3_aa: ASSLPGQGHNQPQH

v_call: TRBV6-5
cdr3_aa: ASSYSQIADTQY

v_call: TRBV11-3
cdr3_aa: ASSLGGTYNEQF

v_call: TRBV19
cdr3_aa: ASSIEGDPETQY